This TCR beta chain was profiled in a study of blood T cell repertoires in COVID-19. The wider study: Samples of COVID-19 (acute and convalescent) were obtained from the United States, Italy and Spain. Sources were T cells, B-cell-depleted T cells, or PBMCs; the material itself was cDNA or gDNA.

This CDR3 has 14 residues. Looked up from germline, CDR1 is LNHDA and CDR2 is SQIVND (reference sequence). V was clipped by 3 bases and J by 3 bases; unmatched bases: 4. Per the study methods: For nucleated cells, counts were estimated from reference gene primer amplification. Assay used: immunoSEQ multiplex PCR; TCRdb lists only in-frame clones, some missing. V, J and clone size reflect that table, while D and trimming were determined from the DNA. The sample holds around 260,000 clones, under 90% seen once. The TCR comes from a woman in her thirties or forties who had recovered from COVID-19. The rearrangement links TRBV19 to TRBJ1-2; 7 bases agree with TRBD1. The specimen sequenced was peripheral blood. In DNA, the CDR3 is TGTGCCAGTAGTATGCGAGGGGGCGACTATGGCTACACCTTC. Translated, it gives CASSMRGGDYGYTF.